The clone carrying this T cell receptor (beta chain) occurred once. The protocol was immunoSEQ multiplex PCR, while the TCRdb copy is restricted to in-frame clones and leaves out a portion. This table holds approximately 11,000 clones, roughly four fifths found once. This sample was taken from a study of blood T cell repertoires in COVID-19. Study background: The cDNA or gDNA used as material had been derived from T cells, B-cell-depleted T cells, or PBMCs.

Source material: peripheral blood. The receptor was isolated from a man aged 50-60 years with active COVID-19.

CDR3 amino acids: CASAGRETQYF. The CDR3 nucleotides are TGTGCCAGCGCGGGCCGGGAGACCCAGTACTTC. The rearrangement uses TRBV27 and TRBJ2-5; possible D gene TRBD2, 5 bases. V was shortened by 8 bases and J by 5 bases, with 9 bases between the two germline ends. Per the germline V gene, CDR1 is MNHEY and CDR2 is SMNVEV (reference sequence). The CDR3 has 11 residues.